This is a list of T cell receptor beta chains from one sample in a study of blood T cell repertoires in COVID-19. Generated by immunoSEQ multiplex PCR, the TCRdb table keeps only in-frame clones and is missing some. The sample carries approximately 200,000 clones, roughly 84% recorded once. What was sequenced was PBMCs or T cells enriched from blood (not recorded which). The receptors come from a man between 40 and 49 years old who had recovered from COVID-19. Both conserved end residues are part of each CDR3. D genes are given only for firm matches. The size of a clone is reported for some rows only, either as once, few or many, or as a class for expanded clones.

d_gene: .
abundance: .
j_gene: TRBJ1-4
v_gene: TRBV4-1
CDR3nt: TGCGCCAGCAGCCAAGATTTAGCGGTTATGTTTTTT
CDR3aa: CASSQDLAVMFF

d_gene: .
abundance: few
j_gene: TRBJ2-7
v_gene: TRBV9
CDR3nt: TGTGCCAGCAGCGTAACCCCCGGCTCCTACGAGCAGTACTTC
CDR3aa: CASSVTPGSYEQYF

d_gene: .
abundance: many
j_gene: TRBJ2-1
v_gene: TRBV4-3
CDR3nt: TGCGCCAGCAGCCAAGATTCCCAGGGTTCCTACAATGAGCAGTTCTTC
CDR3aa: CASSQDSQGSYNEQFF

d_gene: TRBD2
abundance: once
j_gene: TRBJ2-1
v_gene: TRBV4-2
CDR3nt: TGTGCCAGCAGCCAAGATATCGCGGGGGGGCCGCTCAATGAGCAGTTCTTC
CDR3aa: CASSQDIAGGPLNEQFF

d_gene: TRBD2
abundance: few
j_gene: TRBJ2-1
v_gene: TRBV24-1
CDR3nt: TGTGCCACCAGTGCCGGGACTAGCGGCTACAATGAGCAGTTCTTC
CDR3aa: CATSAGTSGYNEQFF

d_gene: TRBD1
abundance: .
j_gene: TRBJ2-7
v_gene: TRBV11-2
CDR3nt: TGTGCCAGCAGCCAGGGGGCCCACGAGCAGTACTTC
CDR3aa: CASSQGAHEQYF

d_gene: .
abundance: once
j_gene: TRBJ2-7
v_gene: TRBV27
CDR3nt: TGTGCCAGCAGTTTAGGCAGGGATTCCTACGAGCAGTACTTC
CDR3aa: CASSLGRDSYEQYF

d_gene: TRBD1
abundance: .
j_gene: TRBJ1-1
v_gene: TRBV4-1
CDR3nt: TGCGCCAGCAGCGCCGGACAGGGACTGAACACTGAAGCTTTCTTT
CDR3aa: CASSAGQGLNTEAFF

d_gene: .
abundance: .
j_gene: TRBJ2-4
v_gene: TRBV19
CDR3nt: TGTGCCAGTAGTATACAGGGTTCCAAAAACATTCAGTACTTC
CDR3aa: CASSIQGSKNIQYF

d_gene: TRBD2
abundance: .
j_gene: TRBJ2-5
v_gene: TRBV5-5
CDR3nt: TGTGCCAGCAGCTTGGGCGGGGGGGCCCAGACCCAGTACTTC
CDR3aa: CASSLGGGAQTQYF

d_gene: TRBD1
abundance: .
j_gene: TRBJ1-5
v_gene: TRBV19
CDR3nt: TGTGCCAGTAGTATGCGTGGGACAGGGAGACCAGCGGTCCAGCATTTT
CDR3aa: CASSMRGTGRPAVQHF

d_gene: TRBD2
abundance: .
j_gene: TRBJ2-5
v_gene: TRBV5-4
CDR3nt: TGTGCCAGCAGCTTGGAGGGGACTAGAAAAGAGACCCAGTACTTC
CDR3aa: CASSLEGTRKETQYF

d_gene: TRBD1
abundance: .
j_gene: TRBJ1-6
v_gene: TRBV2
CDR3nt: TGTGCCAGCAAGGAAGGACAGGGATTTGGTCCCCTCCACTTT
CDR3aa: CASKEGQGFGPLHF

d_gene: .
abundance: once
j_gene: TRBJ1-4
v_gene: TRBV27
CDR3nt: TGTGCCAGCAGTTTTTCCGGTTTTAATGAAAAACTGTTTTTT
CDR3aa: CASSFSGFNEKLFF

d_gene: TRBD2
abundance: .
j_gene: TRBJ2-1
v_gene: TRBV10-1
CDR3nt: TGCGCCAGCAGTGAAAGACTAGCGGTGGGGGACAATGAGCAGTTCTTC
CDR3aa: CASSERLAVGDNEQFF

d_gene: .
abundance: .
j_gene: TRBJ2-1
v_gene: TRBV12-5
CDR3nt: TGTGCTAGTGCCTTGGGGGGAAGCTCCTACAATGAGCAGTTCTTC
CDR3aa: CASALGGSSYNEQFF

d_gene: TRBD2
abundance: .
j_gene: TRBJ2-7
v_gene: TRBV3-1/TRBV3-2
CDR3nt: TGTGCCAGCAGCCAACTACTGCGGAGTAGCGGGGGTAACGAGCAGTACTTC
CDR3aa: CASSQLLRSSGGNEQYF

d_gene: TRBD1
abundance: .
j_gene: TRBJ1-4
v_gene: TRBV6-5
CDR3nt: TGTGCCAGCAGTTACTCAGGGGGCGATGATGAAAAACTGTTTTTT
CDR3aa: CASSYSGGDDEKLFF

d_gene: .
abundance: .
j_gene: TRBJ1-2
v_gene: TRBV6-5
CDR3nt: TGTGCCACCAAGGACAGTCCGGGCTACACCTTC
CDR3aa: CATKDSPGYTF

d_gene: TRBD2
abundance: .
j_gene: TRBJ2-3
v_gene: TRBV9
CDR3nt: TGTGCCAGCAGCGTAGGTGGGACTAGGGGCACAGATACGCAGTATTTT
CDR3aa: CASSVGGTRGTDTQYF

d_gene: TRBD1
abundance: .
j_gene: TRBJ1-1
v_gene: TRBV11-2
CDR3nt: TGTGCCAGCAGCTTAGATCCCAGAAAGGGGGCGCGAACTGAAGCTTTCTTT
CDR3aa: CASSLDPRKGARTEAFF

d_gene: .
abundance: few
j_gene: TRBJ1-3
v_gene: TRBV7-8
CDR3nt: TGTGCCAGCAGCTTAGCGGTAGAAGCGGGCCCTGGAAACACCATATATTTT
CDR3aa: CASSLAVEAGPGNTIYF

d_gene: TRBD1
abundance: .
j_gene: TRBJ1-2
v_gene: TRBV7-9
CDR3nt: TGTGCCAGCAGCCATTTCCGGGACAGGGGGTACTATGGCTACACCTTC
CDR3aa: CASSHFRDRGYYGYTF